The rows below give T cell receptor beta chains drawn from one sample of a study of regulatory T cells in long-lasting Graves disease. TCRdb ran MiXCR on the multiplex PCR reads and lists one entry per CDR3 protein. Of under 450,000 distinct CDR3 sequences listed, approximately 10% are singletons. These data were likewise used in another study, on T cells in Graves' hyperthyroidism and ophthalmopathy.

Specimen: peripheral blood mononuclear cells (PBMCs), collected at new diagnosis, from a patient treated with antithyroid drugs. Receptors originate from a young woman with Graves disease. Each CDR3 is given with its conserved first and last residue. Each record gives: V gene, clone size, D gene, CDR3 length, J gene, CDR3 protein, CDR3 DNA. A D gene is named only where the DNA matches it firmly. Rows give clone size only sometimes, using once, few, many, or a class for an expanded clone.

v_call: TRBV11-1
clone_size: NA
d_call: NA
cdr3_length: 17
j_call: TRBJ1-5
cdr3_aa: CASSLVPFRGTNQPQHF
cdr3_nt: TGTGCCAGCAGCTTGGTCCCTTTTAGGGGTACAAATCAGCCCCAGCATTTT

v_call: TRBV10-3
clone_size: many
d_call: TRBD1
cdr3_length: 18
j_call: TRBJ2-7
cdr3_aa: CAISESIPQPGQGVEQYF
cdr3_nt: TGTGCCATCAGTGAGTCGATCCCCCAACCGGGACAGGGAGTCGAGCAGTACTTC

v_call: TRBV5-1
clone_size: many
d_call: TRBD1
cdr3_length: 15
j_call: TRBJ2-7
cdr3_aa: CASSLGRGTHYEQYF
cdr3_nt: TGCGCCAGCAGCTTGGGCAGGGGGACCCACTACGAGCAGTACTTC

v_call: TRBV6-1
clone_size: many
d_call: TRBD2
cdr3_length: 17
j_call: TRBJ2-1
cdr3_aa: CASSGERLAGGYNEQFF
cdr3_nt: TGTGCCAGCAGTGGAGAACGACTAGCGGGGGGATACAATGAGCAGTTCTTC

v_call: TRBV28
clone_size: many
d_call: TRBD2
cdr3_length: 13
j_call: TRBJ2-7
cdr3_aa: CASSQLAGDEQYF
cdr3_nt: TGTGCCAGCAGCCAACTAGCGGGAGACGAGCAGTACTTC

v_call: TRBV7-2
clone_size: NA
d_call: NA
cdr3_length: 15
j_call: TRBJ1-1
cdr3_aa: CASSLQGGANTEAFF
cdr3_nt: TGTGCCAGCAGCCTCCAAGGGGGGGCGAACACTGAAGCTTTCTTT

v_call: TRBV20-1
clone_size: many
d_call: TRBD2
cdr3_length: 18
j_call: TRBJ2-2
cdr3_aa: CSARDPKVAGVPTGELFF
cdr3_nt: TGCAGTGCTAGAGATCCCAAGGTAGCGGGAGTCCCGACCGGGGAGCTGTTTTTT

v_call: TRBV24-1
clone_size: few
d_call: NA
cdr3_length: 15
j_call: TRBJ2-3
cdr3_aa: CATSDSKTSTDTQYF
cdr3_nt: TGTGCCACCAGTGATTCGAAGACGAGCACAGATACGCAGTATTTT

v_call: TRBV5-4
clone_size: NA
d_call: NA
cdr3_length: 13
j_call: TRBJ2-7
cdr3_aa: CASSSAGSGEQYF
cdr3_nt: TGTGCCAGCAGCTCCGCAGGCTCGGGGGAGCAGTACTTC

v_call: TRBV28
clone_size: few
d_call: NA
cdr3_length: 15
j_call: TRBJ2-1
cdr3_aa: CASSSGTEDGNEQFF
cdr3_nt: TGTGCCAGCAGTTCGGGGACGGAGGATGGCAATGAGCAGTTCTTC

v_call: TRBV30
clone_size: NA
d_call: NA
cdr3_length: 12
j_call: TRBJ2-2
cdr3_aa: CAWSFGAGELFF
cdr3_nt: TGTGCCTGGAGCTTCGGAGCCGGGGAGCTGTTTTTT

v_call: TRBV19
clone_size: NA
d_call: TRBD2
cdr3_length: 17
j_call: TRBJ2-1
cdr3_aa: CASRAGGLRSSYNEQFF
cdr3_nt: TGTGCCAGTCGAGCGGGAGGGCTCCGAAGCTCCTACAATGAGCAGTTCTTC

v_call: TRBV3-1
clone_size: many
d_call: NA
cdr3_length: 12
j_call: TRBJ2-3
cdr3_aa: CASSRYPDTQYF
cdr3_nt: TGTGCCAGCAGCCGCTATCCAGATACGCAGTATTTT

v_call: TRBV6-5
clone_size: many
d_call: NA
cdr3_length: 14
j_call: TRBJ1-1
cdr3_aa: CASSYSGGYTEAFF
cdr3_nt: TGTGCCAGCAGTTACTCGGGTGGATACACTGAAGCTTTCTTT

v_call: TRBV2
clone_size: many
d_call: NA
cdr3_length: 16
j_call: TRBJ2-3
cdr3_aa: CASRPPTPSAADTQYF
cdr3_nt: TGTGCCAGCAGGCCTCCGACTCCCTCCGCGGCAGATACGCAGTATTTT

v_call: TRBV7-2
clone_size: many
d_call: NA
cdr3_length: 13
j_call: TRBJ1-4
cdr3_aa: CASSLDTNEKLFF
cdr3_nt: TGTGCCAGCAGCTTAGATACTAATGAAAAACTGTTTTTT

v_call: TRBV7-2
clone_size: many
d_call: TRBD1
cdr3_length: 17
j_call: TRBJ2-3
cdr3_aa: CASSSTPGTGGRNTQYF
cdr3_nt: TGTGCCAGCAGTTCCACCCCCGGGACAGGGGGCAGGAATACGCAGTATTTT

v_call: TRBV6-2/TRBV6-3
clone_size: few
d_call: NA
cdr3_length: 13
j_call: TRBJ2-1
cdr3_aa: CASTESSYNEQFF
cdr3_nt: TGTGCCAGCACCGAAAGCTCCTACAATGAGCAGTTCTTC

v_call: TRBV12-3/TRBV12-4
clone_size: many
d_call: TRBD1
cdr3_length: 18
j_call: TRBJ1-5
cdr3_aa: CASGEQGAVIRLGQPQHF
cdr3_nt: TGTGCCAGCGGGGAACAGGGGGCGGTGATCAGGTTAGGTCAGCCCCAGCATTTT

v_call: TRBV28
clone_size: many
d_call: NA
cdr3_length: 15
j_call: TRBJ2-7
cdr3_aa: CASSLYPARNYEQYF
cdr3_nt: TGTGCCAGCAGTTTATACCCCGCAAGGAACTACGAGCAGTACTTC

v_call: TRBV4-2
clone_size: few
d_call: TRBD1
cdr3_length: 15
j_call: TRBJ1-1
cdr3_aa: CASSFHGQGFTEAFF
cdr3_nt: TGTGCCAGCAGCTTCCACGGACAGGGCTTCACTGAAGCTTTCTTT

v_call: TRBV4-2
clone_size: NA
d_call: TRBD1
cdr3_length: 17
j_call: TRBJ1-1
cdr3_aa: CASSQLGRRGQNTEAFF
cdr3_nt: TGTGCCAGCAGCCAACTCGGGAGGAGGGGGCAGAACACTGAAGCTTTCTTT

v_call: TRBV7-3
clone_size: many
d_call: TRBD1
cdr3_length: 16
j_call: TRBJ2-3
cdr3_aa: CASSSTGGFSTDTQYF
cdr3_nt: TGTGCCAGCAGCTCGACAGGGGGCTTTTCCACAGATACGCAGTATTTT

v_call: TRBV19
clone_size: NA
d_call: TRBD2
cdr3_length: 17
j_call: TRBJ2-1
cdr3_aa: CASSSIPGTSDDNEQFF
cdr3_nt: TGTGCCAGTAGTTCCATACCGGGGACTAGCGACGACAATGAGCAGTTCTTC

v_call: TRBV27
clone_size: many
d_call: NA
cdr3_length: 12
j_call: TRBJ2-1
cdr3_aa: CASSFRGHEQFF
cdr3_nt: TGTGCCAGCAGTTTCAGGGGCCATGAGCAGTTCTTC

v_call: TRBV20-1
clone_size: many
d_call: NA
cdr3_length: 14
j_call: TRBJ2-1
cdr3_aa: CSARGGPAGTSNGF
cdr3_nt: TGCAGTGCAAGGGGGGGACCCGCCGGGACCTCGAACGGCTTC

v_call: TRBV6-1
clone_size: NA
d_call: TRBD1
cdr3_length: 13
j_call: TRBJ1-5
cdr3_aa: CASRLQGGQPQHF
cdr3_nt: TGTGCCAGCAGACTCCAGGGGGGTCAGCCCCAGCATTTT

v_call: TRBV4-2
clone_size: few
d_call: TRBD2
cdr3_length: 16
j_call: TRBJ2-2
cdr3_aa: CASSPTSSEGTGELFF
cdr3_nt: TGTGCCAGCAGCCCGACTAGCTCGGAAGGCACCGGGGAGCTGTTTTTT

v_call: TRBV12-3/TRBV12-4
clone_size: NA
d_call: NA
cdr3_length: 14
j_call: TRBJ2-1
cdr3_aa: CASVRVSSYNEQFF
cdr3_nt: TGTGCCAGCGTCCGGGTTAGCTCCTACAATGAGCAGTTCTTC

v_call: TRBV7-3
clone_size: many
d_call: NA
cdr3_length: 17
j_call: TRBJ2-5
cdr3_aa: CASSPGGGPVWVETQYF
cdr3_nt: TGTGCCAGCAGCCCCGGAGGAGGGCCGGTTTGGGTTGAGACCCAGTACTTC

v_call: TRBV7-3
clone_size: many
d_call: NA
cdr3_length: 13
j_call: TRBJ2-1
cdr3_aa: CASSLIEAGEQFF
cdr3_nt: TGTGCCAGCAGCTTAATTGAGGCAGGTGAGCAGTTCTTC

v_call: TRBV7-6
clone_size: few
d_call: NA
cdr3_length: 15
j_call: TRBJ2-3
cdr3_aa: CASSLDWTDTDTQYF
cdr3_nt: TGTGCCAGCAGCTTAGACTGGACGGATACAGATACGCAGTATTTT

v_call: TRBV6-4
clone_size: few
d_call: NA
cdr3_length: 14
j_call: TRBJ2-1
cdr3_aa: CASSRGSEVNEQFF
cdr3_nt: TGTGCCAGCTCAAGGGGTTCCGAGGTCAATGAGCAGTTCTTC

v_call: TRBV6-2/TRBV6-3
clone_size: many
d_call: NA
cdr3_length: 11
j_call: TRBJ1-1
cdr3_aa: CASSEERGAFF
cdr3_nt: TGTGCCAGCAGTGAAGAGCGAGGAGCTTTCTTT

v_call: TRBV28
clone_size: many
d_call: NA
cdr3_length: 15
j_call: TRBJ2-2
cdr3_aa: CASSRRGRDTGELFF
cdr3_nt: TGTGCCAGCAGTCGACGGGGGCGGGACACCGGGGAGCTGTTTTTT

v_call: TRBV5-1
clone_size: NA
d_call: NA
cdr3_length: 14
j_call: TRBJ2-3
cdr3_aa: CASSVGSTTDTQYF
cdr3_nt: TGCGCCAGCAGCGTGGGGTCCACCACAGATACGCAGTATTTT

v_call: TRBV13
clone_size: NA
d_call: NA
cdr3_length: 12
j_call: TRBJ1-6
cdr3_aa: CASSLENSPLHF
cdr3_nt: TGTGCCAGCAGCTTAGAGAATTCACCCCTCCACTTT

v_call: TRBV12-3/TRBV12-4
clone_size: many
d_call: NA
cdr3_length: 12
j_call: TRBJ1-1
cdr3_aa: CASTNRYKEAFF
cdr3_nt: TGTGCCAGCACTAACAGGTACAAGGAAGCTTTCTTT

v_call: TRBV29-1
clone_size: many
d_call: NA
cdr3_length: 19
j_call: TRBJ2-3
cdr3_aa: CSAPLGGDRQRPSTDTQYF
cdr3_nt: TGCAGCGCTCCTCTCGGCGGGGACAGACAACGACCTAGCACAGATACGCAGTATTTT

v_call: TRBV6-1
clone_size: few
d_call: TRBD1
cdr3_length: 13
j_call: TRBJ2-3
cdr3_aa: CASSPRGGDTQYF
cdr3_nt: TGTGCCAGCAGCCCCCGAGGGGGCGATACGCAGTATTTT

v_call: TRBV11-2
clone_size: many
d_call: TRBD1
cdr3_length: 15
j_call: TRBJ2-5
cdr3_aa: CASSLETGVRETQYF
cdr3_nt: TGTGCCAGCAGCTTAGAGACAGGGGTTAGAGAGACCCAGTACTTC

v_call: TRBV20-1
clone_size: few
d_call: NA
cdr3_length: 18
j_call: TRBJ2-3
cdr3_aa: CSAKGLRQAGADTDTQYF
cdr3_nt: TGCAGTGCTAAAGGTTTAAGACAGGCGGGGGCGGACACAGATACGCAGTATTTT

v_call: TRBV7-9
clone_size: NA
d_call: TRBD2
cdr3_length: 20
j_call: TRBJ2-1
cdr3_aa: CASSLNRPGGAWSSYNEQLF
cdr3_nt: TGTGCCAGCAGCCTAAACCGTCCCGGGGGGGCCTGGAGCTCCTACAATGAGCAGCTCTTC

v_call: TRBV13
clone_size: NA
d_call: TRBD1
cdr3_length: 15
j_call: TRBJ1-5
cdr3_aa: CASSLGGTGNQPQHF
cdr3_nt: TGTGCCAGCAGCTTAGGTGGGACAGGGAATCAGCCCCAGCATTTT

v_call: TRBV6-2/TRBV6-3
clone_size: NA
d_call: NA
cdr3_length: 13
j_call: TRBJ1-5
cdr3_aa: CASSYVQHQPQHF
cdr3_nt: TGTGCCAGCAGTTACGTTCAGCATCAGCCCCAGCATTTT

v_call: TRBV5-1
clone_size: many
d_call: NA
cdr3_length: 17
j_call: TRBJ1-2
cdr3_aa: CASSLAAGPKTNYGYTF
cdr3_nt: TGCGCCAGCAGCTTGGCGGCAGGTCCTAAAACTAACTATGGCTACACCTTC

v_call: TRBV6-2/TRBV6-3
clone_size: few
d_call: NA
cdr3_length: 15
j_call: TRBJ2-7
cdr3_aa: CASSYGLMSSYEQYF
cdr3_nt: TGTGCCAGCAGTTACGGACTGATGAGCTCCTACGAGCAGTACTTC

v_call: TRBV4-3
clone_size: NA
d_call: TRBD2
cdr3_length: 18
j_call: TRBJ2-1
cdr3_aa: CASSPTTQLAGEYNEQFF
cdr3_nt: TGCGCCAGCAGCCCGACAACTCAACTAGCGGGGGAGTACAATGAGCAGTTCTTC

v_call: TRBV12-3/TRBV12-4
clone_size: many
d_call: TRBD1
cdr3_length: 17
j_call: TRBJ2-4
cdr3_aa: CASSSGQELLAKNIQYF
cdr3_nt: TGTGCCAGCAGTTCGGGACAGGAGTTACTAGCCAAAAACATTCAGTACTTC

v_call: TRBV20-1
clone_size: many
d_call: NA
cdr3_length: 15
j_call: TRBJ2-1
cdr3_aa: CSAVPGRYSLNEQFF
cdr3_nt: TGCAGTGCTGTTCCGGGACGCTATTCTCTCAATGAGCAGTTCTTC